This TCR beta chain was found in a study of blood T cell repertoires in COVID-19. Whole-study context: Material from acute and convalescent COVID-19 was sourced from the United States, Italy and Spain.

CDR1 SGHAT and CDR2 FQNNGV come from the germline V gene. Unmatched junction bases numbered 6, after V lost 4 bases and J lost 9 bases. The CDR3 loop spans 15 amino acids. The table came from immunoSEQ multiplex PCR; TCRdb's copy has only in-frame clones and leaves some out. Of 200,000 to 250,000 clones listed, about 88% were seen once; the top ten hold roughly 2.6%. The sequenced sample consisted of peripheral blood. The chain links TRBV11-2 to TRBJ2-1; TRBD2 agrees at 13 bases. This clonotype was sampled from a man aged 50-59 years who had recovered from COVID-19. The CDR3 DNA is TGTGCCAGCAGCTCCGGACTAGCGGGAGACGGTGAGCAGTTCTTC. Translated: CASSSGLAGDGEQFF.